This TCR beta chain originates from a study of read filtering for tumor transcriptome and immune sequencing (dated by TCRdb to about 2020). Broadly, across the study: The cohort consisted of about 17 male and under 15 female patients, with a mean age of about 66 years and an age range of roughly 47 to 90. TCR-region mapped reads per sample ranged from about 4.05 to 11 million with IR-seq versus only roughly 80 to 1273 with RNA-seq. Using the same bone marrow samples, the study ran both targeted immune repertoire sequencing and bulk whole-transcriptome sequencing and then compared the TCR repertoires from each method. After DNase treatment, whole-transcriptome libraries were prepared using the TruSeq RNA Access Library Prep Kit. By revised international staging, eight or nine patients were R-ISS I, over 15 were R-ISS II and 6 or 7 were R-ISS III. One main goal was a read-filtering strategy for immune repertoire data, in particular deciding whether clonotypes backed by only one read should be removed.

This clonotype was detected only a few times. Its antigen is not yet known. This CDR3 fails to terminate in the conserved phenylalanine or tryptophan, so it likely reflects a read error. Deletion took 6 bases off V and 4 bases off J, with a span of 15 bases between the germline ends. Including both end residues, the CDR3 is 14 amino acids long. The entry retains the CDR3 DNA only, 42 bases that are in frame from base 1. The Immunoverse kit was used to build TCR libraries from 400 to 500 ng RNA, with molecular barcoded adaptors covering alpha/delta and beta/gamma chains. The same RNA used for transcriptome sequencing was used for TCR library preparation. Sequencing of TCR libraries was carried out on an Illumina HiSeq 4000 with 2 x 150 cycles. The study's processing was this. MiXCR aligned TCR reads to human V, D, J and C references and assembled the aligned reads into CDR3 clonotypes, with quality filtering and error correction included. Clonotype counts and gene usage diversity were analyzed with the tcR package in R. For inspection of raw mapping reads, RNA-seq reads were mapped by STAR aligner version 2.5.3a onto GRCh37 of the human genome. To test how sequencing depth affects detected clonotypes, IR-seq fastq files were randomly downsampled with Seqtk 1.3. TCRdb redid the processing of the public reads, applying fastp at Q25 and MiXCR, and retained in-frame beta chains. Entries are consolidated by CDR3 protein sequence, retaining the most common genes and DNA. TCRdb's processing, not the study's, gives the V and J calls here. The sample records 100,000 to 150,000 distinct CDR3 sequences, approximately 13% of which are singletons. Of the sample, under 9% is held by the ten largest clones.

Each patient had bone marrow sampled at the time of active disease. Ficoll-Hypaque density gradient centrifugation was used to isolate the bone marrow mononuclear cells. CD138-negative cells were obtained by negative selection after labeling with CD138 magnetic microbeads on a MACS separator, removing myeloma plasma cells. Flow cytometry with CD138 antibodies on an Attune NxT was used to check how pure the isolated cells were. TRIzol reagent was used to extract total RNA, and a NanoDrop spectrophotometer was used to quantify the extracted RNA. Paired RNA-seq and IR-seq were performed on each patient's CD138-negative bone marrow sample. Results and caveats for the whole study, not just this receptor: Single-read clonotypes made up roughly 82% of clonotypes but only roughly 3.5% of total reads in IR-seq, compared with approximately 75% of clonotypes and 40% to 55% of reads in RNA-seq. The sorted CD138-negative fraction was a mixed bone marrow immune population, not purified T cells. The correlation between IR-seq and RNA-seq shared clonotype proportions rose when single-read clonotypes were removed. Clonotypes were captured by IR-seq at much higher depth and more reliably than by RNA-seq, and smaller IR-seq throughput was sufficient for identification of most shared clonotypes.

Material for sequencing was a population of CD138-negative cells sorted from bone marrow. Taken with the paper, the label for cell subset or site translates to: bone marrow mononuclear cells depleted of CD138+ plasma/myeloma cells by negative magnetic selection. This receptor chain uses TRBV12-3 or TRBV12-4 and TRBJ1-1; the D segment could be TRBD1, given 6 matching bases. This TCR was recovered from a donor aged 40 or older with multiple myeloma. The CDR3 protein is CASRYRDDSTEAFL. The DNA is TGTGCCAGCAGGTACAGGGACGATAGCACTGAAGCTTTCCTT.